The rows below give T cell receptor beta chains drawn from one sample of a study of cytomegalovirus exposure and HLA in healthy donors. Measured with immunoSEQ multiplex PCR; TCRdb has only the in-frame clones, and not every one. The data show 88,000 or so clones, under 65% seen once. The sequenced sample consisted of PBMCs. The receptor set was obtained from a male donor in good health and CMV-seropositive. Both conserved end residues are part of each CDR3. The order of the fields is clone size, J gene, V gene, D gene, CDR3 DNA, CDR3 protein. The D gene is left open where the match is weak. Only some rows state a clone size, as once, few, many or a class for expanded clones.

.	TRBJ2-7	TRBV5-1	.	TGCGCCAGCAGCTCCGCCGGGAACTCCTACGAGCAGTACTTC	CASSSAGNSYEQYF
.	TRBJ2-1	TRBV11-2	.	TGTGCCAGCAGCTTAGTCACCGGGAGCCACAATGAGCAGTTCTTC	CASSLVTGSHNEQFF
.	TRBJ2-2	TRBV6-4	.	TGTGCCACCTCATACTCCGGGGAGCTGTTTTTT	CATSYSGELFF
.	TRBJ2-1	TRBV9	.	TGTGCCAGCAGCGTAGGGGGAGGCGGCTACAATGAGCAGTTCTTC	CASSVGGGGYNEQFF
.	TRBJ2-3	TRBV7-9	TRBD2	TGTGCCAGCAGCGGCGGGACTAGCGGCGATACGCAGTATTTT	CASSGGTSGDTQYF
few	TRBJ2-3	TRBV29-1	TRBD1	TGCAGCGTCGGACAGGGTGGCGCAGATACGCAGTATTTT	CSVGQGGADTQYF
.	TRBJ2-1	TRBV6-5	.	TGTGCCAGCAGTAGGGGTAGGGGGGGTGAGCAGTTCTTC	CASSRGRGGEQFF
.	TRBJ2-5	TRBV5-8	TRBD2	TGTGCCAGCAGCTCTTATCGGGGGGGGCGAGAGACCCAGTACTTC	CASSSYRGGRETQYF
.	TRBJ2-7	TRBV6-5	.	TGTGCCAGCAGTCGACAGAGCGCCTACGAGCAGTACTTC	CASSRQSAYEQYF
once	TRBJ2-7	TRBV7-6	.	TGTGCCAGCAGCTTAGCGGGGGGTGTGGGCTCCTACGAGCAGTACTTC	CASSLAGGVGSYEQYF
.	TRBJ2-7	TRBV29-1	TRBD1	TGCAGCGTAGTTGGACAGGGTCGGTACGAGCAGTACTTC	CSVVGQGRYEQYF
.	TRBJ2-1	TRBV7-3	.	TGTGCCAGCAGCTTGGGGCACAATGAGCAGTTCTTC	CASSLGHNEQFF
.	TRBJ1-2	TRBV9	TRBD1	TGTGCCAGCAGCGTATCTGGACAGGCGAGTGGCTACACCTTC	CASSVSGQASGYTF
.	TRBJ1-4	TRBV11-2	TRBD1	TGTGCCAGCAGCCCAAGCACCGGACAGGGGGATTTTCATGAAAAACTGTTTTTT	CASSPSTGQGDFHEKLFF
.	TRBJ1-4	TRBV19	TRBD1	TGTGCCAGTAGTATAAGACAGGGGAGGGCAACTAATGAAAAACTGTTTTTT	CASSIRQGRATNEKLFF
few	TRBJ2-5	TRBV5-1	TRBD2	TGCGCCAGCTCGGGCCCGGGACTAGGCGAGACCCAGTACTTC	CASSGPGLGETQYF
few	TRBJ2-7	TRBV6-4	.	TGTGCCAGCAGTGACCGCGAGCAGTACTTC	CASSDREQYF
.	TRBJ2-1	TRBV27	TRBD2	TGTGCCAGCTCCTCGGGACTAGCGGGAGTTGAGCAGTTCTTC	CASSSGLAGVEQFF
.	TRBJ2-4	TRBV5-1	TRBD1	TGCGCCAGCAGCGGGACAGGGGCGGAAAACATTCAGTACTTC	CASSGTGAENIQYF
few	TRBJ2-7	TRBV28	TRBD2	TGTGCCGGTAGCGGGAGGGCCCGCGACGAGCAGTACTTC	CAGSGRARDEQYF
.	TRBJ1-5	TRBV5-4	.	TGTGCCAGCAGCCTCGACAGGAATCAGCCCCAGCATTTT	CASSLDRNQPQHF
.	TRBJ1-2	TRBV28	.	TGTGCCAGCAGTTTAGGGGGGAACGGCTACACCTTC	CASSLGGNGYTF
few	TRBJ1-2	TRBV5-8	.	TGTGCCAGCAGCAAGGACAGCAGAAACTATGGCTACACCTTC	CASSKDSRNYGYTF
few	TRBJ2-3	TRBV4-3	TRBD2	TGCGCCAGCAGCCATCCGACTAGCGGGAGCACAGATACGCAGTATTTT	CASSHPTSGSTDTQYF
.	TRBJ2-5	TRBV19	.	TGTGCCAGTAGTATCTTTGAGACCCAGTACTTC	CASSIFETQYF
.	TRBJ2-7	TRBV15	.	TGTGCCACCAGCAGAGATTCGGAGGAGCAGTACTTC	CATSRDSEEQYF
.	TRBJ1-5	TRBV18	.	TGTGCCAGCTCACCACGGGCAGAGGGTTATCCCCAGCATTTT	CASSPRAEGYPQHF
.	TRBJ2-5	TRBV6-6	TRBD2	TGTGCCAGCAGGGCACTAGCGGGAGGAGAGACCCAGTACTTC	CASRALAGGETQYF
.	TRBJ1-1	TRBV9	.	TGTGCCAGCAGCGAGCAGGGGAACACTGAAGCTTTCTTT	CASSEQGNTEAFF
.	TRBJ1-2	TRBV5-1	TRBD1	TGCGCCAGCAGCCTTGACAGGGGGATCTATGGCTACACCTTC	CASSLDRGIYGYTF
.	TRBJ1-6	TRBV28	.	TGTGCCAGCAGCGAACAGGAGAATTCACCCCTCCACTTT	CASSEQENSPLHF
.	TRBJ2-5	TRBV10-2	.	TGCGCCAGCAGTGGAACTAGTTTACAAGAGACCCAGTACTTC	CASSGTSLQETQYF
.	TRBJ1-6	TRBV19	TRBD1	TGTGCCAGTAGTATTAGGAGGGACAGGGTTTCAAACTCACCCCTCCACTTT	CASSIRRDRVSNSPLHF
few	TRBJ2-4	TRBV19	TRBD2	TGTGCCAGTAGTGCCGTGGCTAGCGGAGCAAACATTCAGTACTTC	CASSAVASGANIQYF
few	TRBJ2-1	TRBV27	.	TGTGCCAGCAGTTTAGCGAGAGGGGGTGAGCAGTTCTTC	CASSLARGGEQFF
few	TRBJ2-5	TRBV6-1	.	TGTGCCAGCAGTGAAGCCACAGGAAGGCCCGTGACCCAGTACTTC	CASSEATGRPVTQYF
few	TRBJ2-6	TRBV10-3	.	TGTGCCATCAGTGAGCGGACCGGGACTGGGGCCAACGTCCTGACTTTC	CAISERTGTGANVLTF
.	TRBJ1-4	TRBV30	.	TGTGCCTGGGCAATCCACCAGGGGACAACTAATGAAAAACTGTTTTTT	CAWAIHQGTTNEKLFF
.	TRBJ2-3	TRBV7-2	TRBD2	TGTGCCAGCAGCTTAGTAGCATTGGGACTAGCGGGACCAGATACGCAGTATTTT	CASSLVALGLAGPDTQYF
once	TRBJ1-5	TRBV10-3	TRBD1	TGTGCCATCAGTGAGTCCCAAGGACAGGGGAGAAATCAGCCCCAGCATTTT	CAISESQGQGRNQPQHF
few	TRBJ2-3	TRBV2	TRBD2	TGTGCCAGCAGTTGGGGCGGGGGGAGCACAGATACGCAGTATTTT	CASSWGGGSTDTQYF
.	TRBJ2-7	TRBV5-6	.	TGTGCCAGCACCCTCGGAGGGGATACCTACGAGCAGTACTTC	CASTLGGDTYEQYF
.	TRBJ2-3	TRBV5-1	TRBD2	TGCGCCAGCAGCTTGGAGGGAGGGCCCCCAGATACGCAGTATTTT	CASSLEGGPPDTQYF